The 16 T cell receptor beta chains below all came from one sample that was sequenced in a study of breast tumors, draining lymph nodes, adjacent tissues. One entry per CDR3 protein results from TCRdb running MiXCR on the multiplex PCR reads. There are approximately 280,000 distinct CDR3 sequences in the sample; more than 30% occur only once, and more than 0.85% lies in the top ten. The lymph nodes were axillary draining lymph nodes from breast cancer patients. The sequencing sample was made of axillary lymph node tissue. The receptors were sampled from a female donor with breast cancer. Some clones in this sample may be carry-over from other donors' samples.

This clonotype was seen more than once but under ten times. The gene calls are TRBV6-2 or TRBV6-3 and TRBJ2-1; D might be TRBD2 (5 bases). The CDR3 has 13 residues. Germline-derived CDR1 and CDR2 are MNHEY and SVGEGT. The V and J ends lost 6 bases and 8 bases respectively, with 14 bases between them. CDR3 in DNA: TGTGCCAGCAGGATACTAGTTGCGGATGAGCAGTTCTTC. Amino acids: CASRILVADEQFF.

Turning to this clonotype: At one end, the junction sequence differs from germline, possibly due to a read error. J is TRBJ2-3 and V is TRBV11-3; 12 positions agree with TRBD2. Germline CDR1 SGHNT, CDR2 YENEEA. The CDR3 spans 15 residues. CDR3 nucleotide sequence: TGTGCCAGCAGCCGACTAGCGGGAGCCTTTGATACGCAGTACTTT. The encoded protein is CASSRLAGAFDTQYF. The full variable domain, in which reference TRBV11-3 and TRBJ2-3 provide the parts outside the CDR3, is EAGVVQSPRYKIIEKKQPVAFWCNPISGHNTLYWYLQNLGQGPELLIRYENEEAVDDSQLPKDRFSAERLKGVDSTLKIQPAELGDSAVYLCASSRLAGAFDTQYFGPGTRLTVL.

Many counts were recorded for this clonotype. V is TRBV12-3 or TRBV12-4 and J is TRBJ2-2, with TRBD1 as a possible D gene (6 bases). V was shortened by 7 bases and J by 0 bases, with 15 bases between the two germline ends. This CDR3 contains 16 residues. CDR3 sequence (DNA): TGTGCCAGCACCGCGAGGGGGAAAGCGAACACCGGGGAGCTGTTTTTT. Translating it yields CASTARGKANTGELFF.

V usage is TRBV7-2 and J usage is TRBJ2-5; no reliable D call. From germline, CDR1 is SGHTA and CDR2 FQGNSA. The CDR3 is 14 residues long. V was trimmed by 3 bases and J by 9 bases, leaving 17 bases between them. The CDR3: CASSLDGSNQPQYF. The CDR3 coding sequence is TGTGCCAGCAGCTTGGACGGTAGCAATCAGCCCCAGTACTTC.

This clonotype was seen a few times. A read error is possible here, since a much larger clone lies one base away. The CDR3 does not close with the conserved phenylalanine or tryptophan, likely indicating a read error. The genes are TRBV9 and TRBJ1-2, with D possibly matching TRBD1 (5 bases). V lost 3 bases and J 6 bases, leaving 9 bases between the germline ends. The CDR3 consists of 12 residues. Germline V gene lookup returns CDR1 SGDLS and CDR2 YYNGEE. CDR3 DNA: TGTGCCAGCAGCGCTTACAGGCATGGCTACACCCTC. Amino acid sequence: CASSAYRHGYTL.

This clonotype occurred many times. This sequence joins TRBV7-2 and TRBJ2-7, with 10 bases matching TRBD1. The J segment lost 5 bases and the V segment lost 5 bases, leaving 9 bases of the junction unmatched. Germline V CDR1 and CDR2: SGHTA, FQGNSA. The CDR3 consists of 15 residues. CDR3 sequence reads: CASSPRRQGAHEQYF. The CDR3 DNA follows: TGTGCCAGCAGCCCCCGCCGACAGGGGGCCCACGAGCAGTACTTC.

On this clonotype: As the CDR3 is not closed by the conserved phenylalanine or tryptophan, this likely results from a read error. CDR3 DNA: TGCGCCAGCGGTGCGAAGCTGAATTCACCCCTCCACTTG. Its protein is CASGAKLNSPLHL. The J gene is TRBJ1-6, the V gene TRBV25-1; D gene unclear. The CDR3 is made up of 13 amino acids. The V gene's germline CDR1 is MGHDK and CDR2 SYGVNS.

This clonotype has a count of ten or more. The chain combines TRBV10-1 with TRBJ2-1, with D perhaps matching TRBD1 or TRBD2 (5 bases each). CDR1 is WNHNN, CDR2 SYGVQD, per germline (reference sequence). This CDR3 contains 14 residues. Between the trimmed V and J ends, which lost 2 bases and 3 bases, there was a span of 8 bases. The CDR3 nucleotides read TGCGCCAGCAGTGAGGGGGACGGCTACAATGAGCAGTTCTTC. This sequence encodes CASSEGDGYNEQFF.

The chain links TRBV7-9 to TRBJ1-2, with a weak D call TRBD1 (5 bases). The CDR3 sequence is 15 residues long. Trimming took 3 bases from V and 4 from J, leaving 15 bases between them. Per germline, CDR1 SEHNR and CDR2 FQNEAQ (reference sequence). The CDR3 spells CASSFSGGDPYGYTF. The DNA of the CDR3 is TGTGCCAGCAGCTTTAGCGGGGGGGATCCCTATGGCTACACCTTC. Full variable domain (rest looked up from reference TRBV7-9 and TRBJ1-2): DTGVSQNPRHKITKRGQNVTFRCDPISEHNRLYWYRQTLGQGPEFLTYFQNEAQLEKSRLLSDRFSAERPKGSFSTLEIQRTEQGDSAMYLCASSFSGGDPYGYTFGSGTRLTVV.

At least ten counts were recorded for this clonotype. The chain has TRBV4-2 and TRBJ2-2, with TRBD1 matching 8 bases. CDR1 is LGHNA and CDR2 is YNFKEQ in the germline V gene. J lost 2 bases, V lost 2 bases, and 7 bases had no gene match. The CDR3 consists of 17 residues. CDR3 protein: CASSQMTGVINTGELFF. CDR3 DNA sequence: TGTGCCAGCAGCCAAATGACAGGGGTCATTAACACCGGGGAGCTGTTTTTT.

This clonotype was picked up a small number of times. CDR3 sequence reads: CASSPRTGTTLYEQYF. Written as DNA, the CDR3 is TGTGCCAGCAGTCCCCGAACCGGGACAACCCTCTACGAGCAGTACTTC. This chain links TRBV6-5 with TRBJ2-7; possible D gene TRBD1, 6 bases. CDR1 MNHEY and CDR2 SVGAGI come from the germline V gene. This CDR3 has 16 residues. V was pared by 5 bases and J by 3 bases, with 20 bases between.

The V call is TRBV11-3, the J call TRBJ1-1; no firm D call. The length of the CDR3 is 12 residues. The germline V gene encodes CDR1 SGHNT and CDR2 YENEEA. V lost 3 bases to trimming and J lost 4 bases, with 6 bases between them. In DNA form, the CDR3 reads TGTGCCAGCAGCTTGTCGGCCACTGAAGCTTTCTTT. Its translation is CASSLSATEAFF.

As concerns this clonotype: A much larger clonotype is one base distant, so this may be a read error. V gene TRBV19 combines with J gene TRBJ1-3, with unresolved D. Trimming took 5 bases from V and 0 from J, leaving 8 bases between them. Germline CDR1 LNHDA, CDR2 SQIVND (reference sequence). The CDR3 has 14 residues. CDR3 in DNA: TGTGCCAGTAGTCGTCCGAGCTCTGGAAACACCATATATTTT. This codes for CASSRPSSGNTIYF. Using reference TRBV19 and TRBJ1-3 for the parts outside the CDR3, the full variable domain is DGGITQSPKYLFRKEGQNVTLSCEQNLNHDAMYWYRQDPGQGLRLIYYSQIVNDFQKGDIAEGYSVSREKKESFPLTVTSAQKNPTAFYLCASSRPSSGNTIYFGEGSWLTVV.

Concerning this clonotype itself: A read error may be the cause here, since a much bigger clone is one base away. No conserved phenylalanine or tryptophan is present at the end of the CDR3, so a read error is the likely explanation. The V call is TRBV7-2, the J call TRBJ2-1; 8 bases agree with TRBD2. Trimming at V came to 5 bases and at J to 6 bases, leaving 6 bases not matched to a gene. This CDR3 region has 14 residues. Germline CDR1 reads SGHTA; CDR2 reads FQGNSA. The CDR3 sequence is CASSLRGGRNEQFL. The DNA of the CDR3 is TGTGCCAGCAGCCTTCGGGGGGGACGCAATGAGCAGTTCCTC.

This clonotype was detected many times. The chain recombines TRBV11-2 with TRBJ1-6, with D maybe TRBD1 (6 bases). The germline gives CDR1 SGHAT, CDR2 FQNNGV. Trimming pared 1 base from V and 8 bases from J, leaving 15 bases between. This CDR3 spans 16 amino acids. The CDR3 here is CASSLGRTGLDSPLHF. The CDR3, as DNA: TGTGCCAGCAGCTTAGGGAGAACAGGGTTGGATTCACCCCTCCACTTT.

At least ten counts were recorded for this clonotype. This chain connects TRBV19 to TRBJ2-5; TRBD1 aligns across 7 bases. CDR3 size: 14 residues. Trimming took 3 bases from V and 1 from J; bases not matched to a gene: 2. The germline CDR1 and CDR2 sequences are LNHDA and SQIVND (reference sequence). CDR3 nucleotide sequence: TGTGCCAGTAGTATGTCAGGGGGCCAAGAGACCCAGTACTTC. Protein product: CASSMSGGQETQYF.